This T cell receptor beta chain was identified during a study of CD8+ T cells in alopecia areata. Study context: Tofacitinib was taken orally by treated patients, and the dose was 5 to 10 mg twice daily.

It was from alopecia areata patients that lesional scalp punch biopsies and peripheral blood were collected. Isolated RNA was reverse transcribed into cDNA used as the sequencing template. This table comes from immunoSEQ multiplex PCR, and its TCRdb copy is limited to in-frame clones, with some not included. The sample shows 140,000 to 150,000 clones, roughly 61% of them seen only once. V dropped 4 bases and J dropped 1 base, with 9 bases sitting between them. Germline V gene sequence: CDR1 SGHNT, CDR2 YYREEE (reference sequence). The CDR3 is made up of 14 amino acids. This sequence joins TRBV5-4 and TRBJ2-1; D is unclear. The receptor was isolated from a human donor with alopecia areata. The specimen comprised CD4+ T cells sorted from blood, sampled at week 0. The CDR3 DNA is TGTGCCAGCAGCCACACACAGTCCTACAATGAGCAGTTCTTC. This gives the protein CASSHTQSYNEQFF.